The 31 T cell receptor beta chains below come from one sample, sequenced in a study of cytomegalovirus exposure and HLA in healthy donors. The PCR employed 60 Vbeta primers together with 13 Jbeta primers. Data came from immunoSEQ multiplex PCR; TCRdb stores just in-frame clones and leaves some out. The sample consists of about 78,000 clones, roughly 75% of them appearing once. The source material was PBMCs. The receptors derive from a male donor in good health and CMV-seronegative.

In DNA, the CDR3 is TGTGCCAGCAGTGATGGCCCTAATGAAAAACTGTTTTTT. Residues: CASSDGPNEKLFF. The chain carries TRBV2 and TRBJ1-4, with unresolved D. In germline, CDR1 is SNHLY, CDR2 FYNNEI. There are 13 residues in the CDR3. V lost 3 bases and J 3 bases, leaving 5 bases between the germline ends.

The rearrangement links TRBV19 to TRBJ1-5; D unclear. The germline V gene encodes CDR1 LNHDA and CDR2 SQIVND (reference sequence). V lost 5 bases and J 3 bases, leaving 8 bases between the germline ends. The CDR3 has 13 amino acids. The CDR3 nucleotides are TGTGCCAGTAGTCCCAGGCTCAATCAGCCCCAGCATTTT. It translates to CASSPRLNQPQHF.

The chain carries TRBV28 and TRBJ2-6; perhaps TRBD2 as D (6 bases). Germline loops: CDR1 MDHEN, CDR2 SYDVKM. Trimming pared 4 bases from V and 3 bases from J, leaving 10 bases between. This CDR3 has 15 amino acids. The CDR3 nucleotides read TGTGCCAGCAGTTCTGGAGGGAATGGGGCCAACGTCCTGACTTTC. This translates into CASSSGGNGANVLTF.

The chain links TRBV14 to TRBJ2-5, with TRBD1 as a possible D gene (7 bases). Germline V CDR1 and CDR2: SGHDN, FVKESK. The CDR3 is 17 amino acids. V dropped 3 bases and J dropped 5 bases, with 22 bases sitting between them. This CDR3 reads CASSQQPGQRGLETQYF. Written as DNA, the CDR3 is TGTGCCAGCAGCCAGCAACCGGGACAGAGGGGACTTGAGACCCAGTACTTC. Drawing the rest from reference TRBV14 and TRBJ2-5, the complete variable domain is EAGVTQFPSHSVIEKGQTVTLRCDPISGHDNLYWYRRVMGKEIKFLLHFVKESKQDESGMPNNRFLAERTGGTYSTLKVQPAELEDSGVYFCASSQQPGQRGLETQYFGPGTRLLVL.

The chain combines TRBV30 with TRBJ2-3; D call uncertain. Trimming stripped 7 bases from V and 6 bases from J, with 11 bases between. Germline CDR1 GTSNPN, CDR2 SVGIG (reference sequence). The CDR3 runs 11 residues. The CDR3 protein is CASSPIDTQYF. DNA of the CDR3: TGTGCCTCAAGCCCTATTGATACGCAGTATTTT.

This clone was seen more than once but under ten times. The chain links TRBV6-5 to TRBJ1-5, with D possibly TRBD1 on 5 matching bases. The germline V and J ends were trimmed by 0 bases and 5 bases, with 5 bases remaining between them. Germline CDR1 is MNHEY and CDR2 is SVGAGI. CDR3 length: 13 amino acids. The CDR3 nucleotides read TGTGCCAGCAGTTACTCAGGGGATCAGCCCCAGCATTTT. It encodes CASSYSGDQPQHF.

The chain has TRBV18 and TRBJ2-1; 11 bases map to TRBD1. The CDR3 has 15 residues. Germline CDR1 KGHSH, CDR2 LQKENI. J was trimmed by 5 bases and V by 6 bases; bases with no gene match: 6. CDR3 in amino acids: CASSTGTGGNNEQFF. In DNA form, the CDR3 reads TGTGCCAGCTCGACCGGGACAGGGGGGAACAATGAGCAGTTCTTC.

This clone has only a few counts. The chain joins TRBV5-4 to TRBJ1-2; D not certain. V dropped 2 bases and J dropped 5 bases, with 13 bases sitting between them. The CDR3 is 14 residues long. CDR1 is SGHNT, CDR2 YYREEE, per germline (reference sequence). The DNA for the CDR3 is TGTGCCAGCAGCTTCCTCGGCGGCACGTATGGCTACACCTTC. Encoded protein: CASSFLGGTYGYTF.

This clone was observed once. This chain connects TRBV27 to TRBJ2-1; TRBD2 is a possible D gene (6 bases). V lost 4 bases and J 4 bases, leaving 17 bases between the germline ends. This CDR3 has 16 amino acids. Germline CDR1 reads MNHEY; CDR2 reads SMNVEV (reference sequence). This chain's CDR3 is CASSSLGGGAYNEQFF. The CDR3 nucleotides read TGTGCCAGCAGTTCCCTCGGGGGTGGGGCTTACAATGAGCAGTTCTTC.

About this clone itself: One end of the junction does not line up with germline, which may come from a read error. The chain combines TRBV7-9 with TRBJ1-2; TRBD1 might be the D (5 bases). Germline V CDR1 and CDR2: SEHNR, FQNEAQ (reference sequence). This CDR3 is 12 amino acids long. This CDR3 is CSSSHTGSRYTF. In nucleotides, the CDR3 is TGTTCCAGCAGCCACACAGGTTCACGCTACACCTTC.

The chain employs TRBV7-6 and TRBJ2-2, with TRBD1 matching over 7 bases. Germline lookup yields CDR1 SGHVS and CDR2 FNYEAQ. The ends lost 4 bases at V and 0 bases at J; junction bases unmatched: 17. This CDR3 region has 20 residues. CDR3 in amino acids: CASSSLRDSYSGSNTGELFF. The CDR3 DNA follows: TGTGCCAGCAGCTCCCTACGGGACAGCTATTCGGGATCGAACACCGGGGAGCTGTTTTTT. The full variable domain, its missing parts supplied by reference TRBV7-6 and TRBJ2-2, is GAGVSQSPRYKVTKRGQDVALRCDPISGHVSLYWYRQALGQGPEFLTYFNYEAQQDKSGLPNDRFSAERPEGSISTLTIQRTEQRDSAMYRCASSSLRDSYSGSNTGELFFGEGSRLTVL.

The chain uses TRBV7-6 and TRBJ2-5; no clear D gene. The CDR3 totals 16 residues. Germline V gives CDR1 SGHVS, CDR2 FNYEAQ. Trimming left V 0 bases short and J 2 bases short, with 13 bases between. The chain's CDR3 is CASSLAPGGAQETQYF. CDR3 DNA: TGTGCCAGCAGCTTAGCCCCTGGCGGAGCTCAAGAGACCCAGTACTTC. The entire variable domain, with the rest obtained from reference TRBV7-6 and TRBJ2-5, is as follows: GAGVSQSPRYKVTKRGQDVALRCDPISGHVSLYWYRQALGQGPEFLTYFNYEAQQDKSGLPNDRFSAERPEGSISTLTIQRTEQRDSAMYRCASSLAPGGAQETQYFGPGTRLLVL.

This clone occurred once. This chain uses TRBV2 with TRBJ2-4; no clear D gene. The germline V gene has CDR1 SNHLY and CDR2 FYNNEI. Deletions cut 2 bases from V and 0 bases from J, with 8 bases between. The CDR3 has 15 residues. In DNA, the CDR3 is TGTGCCAGCAGTGAATTGGGCCTAGCCAAAAACATTCAGTACTTC. Its protein is CASSELGLAKNIQYF.

V is TRBV19 and J is TRBJ2-7; D is perhaps TRBD1 (5 bases). The CDR3 contains 16 residues. Per germline, CDR1 LNHDA and CDR2 SQIVND (reference sequence). V was cut by 5 bases and J by 4 bases, with 21 bases left in between. The CDR3 coding sequence is TGTGCCAGTAGTCCTCACGCAGGGAAACTACCATACGAGCAGTACTTC. This sequence encodes CASSPHAGKLPYEQYF.

This chain links TRBV30 with TRBJ2-1, with 10 positions matching TRBD1. CDR3 length: 15 amino acids. J lost 1 base, V lost 5 bases, and 5 bases had no gene match. Germline V gene sequence: CDR1 GTSNPN, CDR2 SVGIG (reference sequence). This CDR3 is CAWDRGPVSYNEQFF. CDR3 coding DNA: TGTGCCTGGGACAGGGGGCCCGTATCCTACAATGAGCAGTTCTTC.

CDR3 loop: CASSQVQGRGTPYNEQFF. The CDR3 bases are TGCGCCAGCAGCCAAGTTCAGGGACGCGGGACCCCCTACAATGAGCAGTTCTTC. This chain links TRBV4-1 with TRBJ2-1; D possibly corresponds to TRBD2 (6 bases). Germline V CDR1 and CDR2: MGHRA, YSYEKL. V was pared by 1 base and J by 2 bases, with 18 bases between. The CDR3 has 18 amino acids.

This clone was picked up a small number of times. This chain joins TRBV5-4 and TRBJ1-4; possibly TRBD1 for D (5 bases). The CDR3 loop spans 14 amino acids. Per the germline V gene, CDR1 is SGHNT and CDR2 is YYREEE (reference sequence). The V and J ends lost 0 bases and 5 bases respectively, with 8 bases between them. The CDR3 coding sequence is TGTGCCAGCAGCTTGGGACAGCAGAATGAAAAACTGTTTTTT. Protein: CASSLGQQNEKLFF.

The chain employs TRBV28 and TRBJ1-2; a possible D gene is TRBD1 (6 bases). Germline V gene data show CDR1 as MDHEN and CDR2 as SYDVKM. The CDR3 has 13 amino acids. V shed 7 bases and J shed 8 bases, with 17 bases lying between them. CDR3 in DNA: TGTGCCAGCACCATGGGGGCTAGAAAGGGCTACACCTTC. It is translated as CASTMGARKGYTF.

CDR3 in amino acids: CASSEERVGGETQYF. The CDR3 nucleotides read TGTGCCAGCAGTGAAGAAAGAGTGGGAGGAGAGACCCAGTACTTC. The J gene is TRBJ2-5, the V gene TRBV2, with D perhaps matching TRBD2 (6 bases). V lost 1 base to trimming and J lost 4 bases, with 13 bases between them. CDR3 length: 15 residues. Germline V gene lookup returns CDR1 SNHLY and CDR2 FYNNEI.

This clone was detected a few times. The chain couples TRBV30 to TRBJ1-2, with D possibly being TRBD1 (6 bases). Deletions cut 4 bases from V and 2 bases from J, with 14 bases between. This CDR3 is built from 14 residues. The germline V gene has CDR1 GTSNPN and CDR2 SVGIG (reference sequence). The CDR3 here is CAWTETGLNYGYTF. As DNA, the CDR3 is TGTGCCTGGACCGAGACAGGACTCAACTATGGCTACACCTTC.

This chain links TRBV29-1 with TRBJ2-3; the match to TRBD2 covers 8 bases. Trimming at V came to 3 bases and at J to 0 bases, leaving 8 bases not matched to a gene. The CDR3 sequence is 16 residues long. Germline V lookup: CDR1 SQVTM, CDR2 ANQGSEA. CDR3 amino acids: CSVDNLGGASTDTQYF. CDR3 nucleotide sequence: TGCAGCGTTGACAATCTCGGGGGGGCGAGCACAGATACGCAGTATTTT.

The rearrangement joins TRBV4-1 to TRBJ1-2, with 9 bases lining up with TRBD1. The germline V gene encodes CDR1 MGHRA and CDR2 YSYEKL. V was pared by 4 bases and J by 8 bases, with 5 bases of the junction left unmatched. The CDR3 totals 13 residues. The CDR3 reads CASSRGQGSGYTF. The CDR3 bases are TGCGCCAGCAGCCGAGGACAGGGGTCCGGCTACACCTTC.

This sequence joins TRBV4-3 and TRBJ2-1; tentative D call: TRBD2 (5 bases). Between the trimmed V and J ends, which lost 0 bases and 4 bases, there was a span of 13 bases. CDR3 length equals 16 residues. Germline V gives CDR1 LGHNA, CDR2 YSLEER. CDR3 in amino acids: CASSQEAGLQYNEQFF. The CDR3 nucleotides read TGCGCCAGCAGCCAAGAAGCAGGACTTCAATACAATGAGCAGTTCTTC.

This clone appeared once. J is TRBJ2-5 and V is TRBV6-1; no definite D call. Deletions cut 3 bases from V and 2 bases from J, with 10 bases between. The CDR3 runs to 14 residues. The germline CDR1 and CDR2 sequences are MNHNS and SASEGT. The CDR3 reads CASSEQPGQETQYF. CDR3 DNA sequence: TGTGCCAGCAGTGAGCAACCCGGTCAAGAGACCCAGTACTTC.

The table lists this clone with a few counts. The CDR3 DNA reads TGCGCCAGCAGCTTGGATGTCAGATCTAGCACAGATACGCAGTATTTT. Its protein product is CASSLDVRSSTDTQYF. V is TRBV5-1 and J is TRBJ2-3, with D uncertain. Germline loops: CDR1 SGHRS, CDR2 YFSETQ. The CDR3 is made up of 16 amino acids. V was clipped by 0 bases and J by 0 bases, with 11 bases between them.

The chain combines TRBV4-3 with TRBJ2-1, with unresolved D. V was shortened by 1 base and J by 3 bases, with 10 bases between the two germline ends. Germline V gene sequence: CDR1 LGHNA, CDR2 YSLEER. The CDR3 has 15 residues. The CDR3 is CASSQVRSGYNEQFF. The DNA for the CDR3 is TGCGCCAGCAGCCAAGTCCGGTCGGGCTACAATGAGCAGTTCTTC.

The chain is built from TRBV25-1 and TRBJ1-2; D remains unclear. Germline CDR1 reads MGHDK; CDR2 reads SYGVNS. V lost 2 bases and J 1 base, leaving 8 bases between the germline ends. The CDR3 covers 14 residues. As DNA, the CDR3 is TGTGCCAGCAGTGAAGTTTTTCTTAACTATGGCTACACCTTC. Its protein product is CASSEVFLNYGYTF.

The chain uses TRBV23-1 and TRBJ2-5; 8 bases agree with TRBD2. TRBV23-1 is designated an ORF whose function remains uncertain. The CDR3 consists of 17 residues. The J segment lost 5 bases and the V segment lost 0 bases, leaving 11 bases of the junction unmatched. The CDR3 reads CASSQSAEREIGETQYF. CDR3 nucleotides: TGCGCCAGCAGTCAATCCGCCGAGCGGGAGATTGGGGAGACCCAGTACTTC.

The chain recombines TRBV5-1 with TRBJ1-2; D is possibly TRBD1 (6 bases). CDR3 length: 15 residues. Trimming removed 4 bases from V and 0 bases from J, with 13 bases in between. Germline V gene lookup returns CDR1 SGHRS and CDR2 YFSETQ. The CDR3 here is CASSHPDSANYGYTF. In DNA form, the CDR3 reads TGCGCCAGCAGCCACCCGGACAGCGCTAACTATGGCTACACCTTC.

The chain uses TRBV30 and TRBJ1-6, with D maybe TRBD1 (5 bases). Trimming cost V 4 bases and J 9 bases, with 10 bases left between them. Germline-derived CDR1 and CDR2 are GTSNPN and SVGIG (reference sequence). CDR3 length equals 12 residues. DNA of the CDR3: TGTGCCTGGACTGCACAGGCTTCACCCCTCCACTTT. Residues: CAWTAQASPLHF.

This clone appeared a single time. The chain recombines TRBV27 with TRBJ2-7; TRBD1 agrees at 11 bases. Germline CDR1 and CDR2: MNHEY and SMNVEV (reference sequence). There are 13 residues in the CDR3. V was pared by 6 bases and J by 4 bases, with 2 bases of the junction left unmatched. This CDR3 reads CASRDRGLYEQYF. In DNA form, the CDR3 reads TGTGCCAGCAGGGACAGGGGGCTGTACGAGCAGTACTTC.